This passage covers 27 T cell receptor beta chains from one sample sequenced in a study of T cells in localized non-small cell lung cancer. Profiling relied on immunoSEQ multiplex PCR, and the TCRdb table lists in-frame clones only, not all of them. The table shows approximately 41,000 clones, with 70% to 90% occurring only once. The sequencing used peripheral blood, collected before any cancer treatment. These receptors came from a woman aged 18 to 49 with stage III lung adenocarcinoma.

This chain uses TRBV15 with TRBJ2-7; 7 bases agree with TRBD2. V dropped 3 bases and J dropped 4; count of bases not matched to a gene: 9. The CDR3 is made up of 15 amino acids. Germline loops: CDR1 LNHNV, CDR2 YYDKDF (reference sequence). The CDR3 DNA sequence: TGTGCCACCAGCAGGGAGCTAGCGGTGGGATACGAGCAGTACTTC. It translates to CATSRELAVGYEQYF.

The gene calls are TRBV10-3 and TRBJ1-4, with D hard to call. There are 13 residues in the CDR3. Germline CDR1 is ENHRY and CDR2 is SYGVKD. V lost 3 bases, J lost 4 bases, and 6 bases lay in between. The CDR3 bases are TGTGCCATCAGTGAAGGGAATAATGAAAAACTGTTTTTT. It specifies CAISEGNNEKLFF.

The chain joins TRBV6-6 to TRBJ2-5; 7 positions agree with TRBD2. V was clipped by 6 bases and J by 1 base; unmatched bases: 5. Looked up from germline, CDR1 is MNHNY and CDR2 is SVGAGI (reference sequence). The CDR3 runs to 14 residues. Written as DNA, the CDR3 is TGTGCCAGCAGAGAGCGGGGCCCCCAAGAGACCCAGTACTTC. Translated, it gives CASRERGPQETQYF.

The CDR3 loop reads CASRIQGSNTEAFF. As DNA, the CDR3 is TGTGCCAGTAGAATACAGGGCTCGAACACTGAAGCTTTCTTT. The rearrangement links TRBV19 to TRBJ1-1; weak D call: TRBD1 (6 bases). Trimming cost V 6 bases and J 1 base, with 12 bases left between them. The germline V gene encodes CDR1 LNHDA and CDR2 SQIVND (reference sequence). This CDR3 contains 14 residues.

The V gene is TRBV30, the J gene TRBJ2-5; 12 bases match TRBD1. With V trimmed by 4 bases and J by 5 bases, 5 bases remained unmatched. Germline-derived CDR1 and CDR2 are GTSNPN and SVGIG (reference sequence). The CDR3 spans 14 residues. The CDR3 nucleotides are TGTGCCTGGACGGGGACAGGGGGCCGTGAGACCCAGTACTTC. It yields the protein CAWTGTGGRETQYF.

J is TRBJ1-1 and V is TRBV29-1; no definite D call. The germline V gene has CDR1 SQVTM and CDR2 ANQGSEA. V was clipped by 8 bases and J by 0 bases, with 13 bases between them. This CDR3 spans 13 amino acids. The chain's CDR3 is CSISASMNTEAFF. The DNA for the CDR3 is TGCAGCATCTCGGCCTCTATGAACACTGAAGCTTTCTTT.

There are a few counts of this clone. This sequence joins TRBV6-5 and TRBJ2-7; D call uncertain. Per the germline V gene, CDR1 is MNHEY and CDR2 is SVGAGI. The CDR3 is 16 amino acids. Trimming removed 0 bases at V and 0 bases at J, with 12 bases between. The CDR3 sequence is CASSYSQARSSYEQYF. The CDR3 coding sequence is TGTGCCAGCAGTTACTCCCAGGCCCGGAGCTCCTACGAGCAGTACTTC.

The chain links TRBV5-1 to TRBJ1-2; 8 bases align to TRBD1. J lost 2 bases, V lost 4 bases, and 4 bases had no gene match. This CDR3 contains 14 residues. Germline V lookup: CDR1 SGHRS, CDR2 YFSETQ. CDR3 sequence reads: CASSRDRTNYGYTF. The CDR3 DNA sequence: TGCGCCAGCAGCAGGGACAGGACGAACTATGGCTACACCTTC.

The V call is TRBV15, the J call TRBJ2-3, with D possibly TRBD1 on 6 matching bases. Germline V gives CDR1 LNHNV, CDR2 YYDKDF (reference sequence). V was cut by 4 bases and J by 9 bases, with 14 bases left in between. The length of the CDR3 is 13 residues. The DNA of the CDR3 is TGTGCCACCAGCATAGAGGGGGTGTCAACGCAGTATTTT. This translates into CATSIEGVSTQYF.

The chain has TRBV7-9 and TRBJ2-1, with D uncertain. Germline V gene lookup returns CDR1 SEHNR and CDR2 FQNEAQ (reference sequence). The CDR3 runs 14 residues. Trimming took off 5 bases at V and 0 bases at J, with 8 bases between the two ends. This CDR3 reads CASSQGISYNEQFF. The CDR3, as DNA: TGTGCCAGCAGCCAAGGGATCTCCTACAATGAGCAGTTCTTC.

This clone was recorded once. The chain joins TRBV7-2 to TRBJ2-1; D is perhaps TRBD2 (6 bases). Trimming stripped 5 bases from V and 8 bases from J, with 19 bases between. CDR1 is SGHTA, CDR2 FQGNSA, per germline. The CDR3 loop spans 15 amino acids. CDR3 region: CASSATSRRSDEQFF. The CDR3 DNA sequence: TGTGCCAGCAGCGCGACTAGTCGCCGGAGCGATGAGCAGTTCTTC. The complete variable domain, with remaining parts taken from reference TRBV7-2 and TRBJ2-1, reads GAGVSQSPSNKVTEKGKDVELRCDPISGHTALYWYRQSLGQGLEFLIYFQGNSAPDKSGLPSDRFSAERTGGSVSTLTIQRTQQEDSAVYLCASSATSRRSDEQFFGPGTRLTVL.

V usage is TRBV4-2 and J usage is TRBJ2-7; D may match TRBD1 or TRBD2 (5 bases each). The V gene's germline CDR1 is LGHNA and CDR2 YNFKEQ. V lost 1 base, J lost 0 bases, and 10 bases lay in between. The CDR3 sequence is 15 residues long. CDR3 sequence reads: CASSQVEGSSYEQYF. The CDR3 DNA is TGTGCCAGCAGCCAAGTTGAGGGGAGCTCCTACGAGCAGTACTTC.

The CDR3 region is CASGLGPRGTEAFF. The CDR3 nucleotides read TGTGCTAGTGGTCTCGGTCCCCGGGGCACTGAAGCTTTCTTT. The V call is TRBV12-5, the J call TRBJ1-1, with D hard to call. Germline V CDR1 and CDR2: LGHNT, FRNRAP. CDR3 length equals 14 residues. Trimming took off 5 bases at V and 4 bases at J, with 14 bases between the two ends.

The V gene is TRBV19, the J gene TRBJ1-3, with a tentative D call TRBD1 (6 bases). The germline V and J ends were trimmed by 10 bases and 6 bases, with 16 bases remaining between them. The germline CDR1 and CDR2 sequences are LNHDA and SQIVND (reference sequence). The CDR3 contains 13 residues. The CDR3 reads CATTPGQTNTIYF. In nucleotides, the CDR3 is TGTGCCACAACTCCGGGACAAACAAACACCATATATTTT.

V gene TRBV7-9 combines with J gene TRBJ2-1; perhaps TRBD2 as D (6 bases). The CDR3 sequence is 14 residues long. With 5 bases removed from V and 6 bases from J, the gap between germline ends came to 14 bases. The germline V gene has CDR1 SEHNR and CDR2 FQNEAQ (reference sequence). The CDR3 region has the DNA TGTGCCAGCAGCGACCGGGAGAGGGGCAATGAGCAGTTCTTC. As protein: CASSDRERGNEQFF. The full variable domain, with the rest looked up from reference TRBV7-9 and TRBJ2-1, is DTGVSQNPRHKITKRGQNVTFRCDPISEHNRLYWYRQTLGQGPEFLTYFQNEAQLEKSRLLSDRFSAERPKGSFSTLEIQRTEQGDSAMYLCASSDRERGNEQFFGPGTRLTVL.

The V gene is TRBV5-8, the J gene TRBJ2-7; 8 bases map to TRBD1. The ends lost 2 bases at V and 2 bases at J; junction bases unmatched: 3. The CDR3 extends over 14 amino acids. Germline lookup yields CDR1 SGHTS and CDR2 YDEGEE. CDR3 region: CASSFRTGTYEQYF. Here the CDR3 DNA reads TGTGCCAGCAGCTTTAGGACAGGGACCTACGAGCAGTACTTC.

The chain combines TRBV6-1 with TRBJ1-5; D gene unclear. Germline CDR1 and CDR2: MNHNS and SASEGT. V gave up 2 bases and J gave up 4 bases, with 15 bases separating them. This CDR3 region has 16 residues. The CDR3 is CASSEIGQVSNQPQHF. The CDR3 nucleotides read TGTGCCAGCAGTGAAATAGGGCAGGTTTCTAATCAGCCCCAGCATTTT.

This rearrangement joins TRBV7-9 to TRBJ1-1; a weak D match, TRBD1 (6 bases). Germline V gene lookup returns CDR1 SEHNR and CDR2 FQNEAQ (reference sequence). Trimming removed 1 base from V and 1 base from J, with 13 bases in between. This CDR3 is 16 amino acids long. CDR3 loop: CASSLGDGGANTEAFF. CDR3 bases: TGTGCCAGCAGCTTAGGGGACGGGGGCGCGAACACTGAAGCTTTCTTT.

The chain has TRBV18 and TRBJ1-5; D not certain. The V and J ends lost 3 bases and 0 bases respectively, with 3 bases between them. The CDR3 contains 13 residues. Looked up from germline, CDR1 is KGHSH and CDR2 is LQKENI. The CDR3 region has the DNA TGTGCCAGCTCACCCGATAGCAATCAGCCCCAGCATTTT. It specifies CASSPDSNQPQHF. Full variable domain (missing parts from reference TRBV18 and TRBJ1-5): NAGVMQNPRHLVRRRGQEARLRCSPMKGHSHVYWYRQLPEEGLKFMVYLQKENIIDESGMPKERFSAEFPKEGPSILRIQQVVRGDSAAYFCASSPDSNQPQHFGDGTRLSIL.

CDR3 coding DNA: TGTGCCAGCAGCCGGGGCGTTGGGGAAAAACTGTTTTTT. Its protein is CASSRGVGEKLFF. V is TRBV7-9 and J is TRBJ1-4, with a tentative D call TRBD1 (5 bases). The V gene's germline CDR1 is SEHNR and CDR2 FQNEAQ (reference sequence). The CDR3 is 13 amino acids. With 5 bases removed from V and 8 bases from J, the gap between germline ends came to 12 bases.

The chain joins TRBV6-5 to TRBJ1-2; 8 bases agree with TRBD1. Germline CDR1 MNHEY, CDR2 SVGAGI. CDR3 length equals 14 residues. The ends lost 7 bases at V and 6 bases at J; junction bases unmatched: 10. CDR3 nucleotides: TGTGCCAGCACCCCGACAGGGGAGGGGGATGGCTACACCTTC. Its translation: CASTPTGEGDGYTF.

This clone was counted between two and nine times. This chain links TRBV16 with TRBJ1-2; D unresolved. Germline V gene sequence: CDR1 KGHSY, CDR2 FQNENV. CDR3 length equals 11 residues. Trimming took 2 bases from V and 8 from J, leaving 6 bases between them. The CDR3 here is CASSQSLGYTF. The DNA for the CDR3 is TGTGCCAGCAGCCAAAGTCTCGGCTACACCTTC.

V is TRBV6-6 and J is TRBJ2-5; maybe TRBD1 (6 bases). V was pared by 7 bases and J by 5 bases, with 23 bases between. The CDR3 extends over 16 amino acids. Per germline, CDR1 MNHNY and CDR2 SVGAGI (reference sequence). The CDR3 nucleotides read TGTGCCAGCACCCGGGGTAACGGCAGGGGCTATGAGACCCAGTACTTC. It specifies CASTRGNGRGYETQYF.

The CDR3 DNA is TGTGCCAGCAGTGAAAGACAGTTCTCTGAAGCTTTCTTT. It translates to CASSERQFSEAFF. The chain has TRBV6-1 and TRBJ1-1; possibly TRBD1 for D (5 bases). Germline-derived CDR1 and CDR2 are MNHNS and SASEGT. The CDR3 spans 13 residues. Trimming took off 2 bases at V and 6 bases at J, with 10 bases between the two ends.

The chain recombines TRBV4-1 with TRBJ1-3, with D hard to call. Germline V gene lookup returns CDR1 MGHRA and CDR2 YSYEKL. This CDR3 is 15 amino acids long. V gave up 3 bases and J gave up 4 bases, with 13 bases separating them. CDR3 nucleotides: TGCGCCAGCAGCCAGGGTAATTTAGGGGGAAACACCATATATTTT. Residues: CASSQGNLGGNTIYF.

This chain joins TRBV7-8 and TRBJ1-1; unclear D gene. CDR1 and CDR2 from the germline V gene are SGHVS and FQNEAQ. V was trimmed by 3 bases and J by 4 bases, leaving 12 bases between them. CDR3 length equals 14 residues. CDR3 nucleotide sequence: TGTGCCAGCAGCTTCGGGGATGGAAGCACTGAAGCTTTCTTT. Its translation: CASSFGDGSTEAFF.

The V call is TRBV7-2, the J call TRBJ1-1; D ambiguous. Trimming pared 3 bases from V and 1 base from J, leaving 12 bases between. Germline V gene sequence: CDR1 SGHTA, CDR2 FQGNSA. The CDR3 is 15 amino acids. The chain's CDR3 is CASSFFGPGNTEAFF. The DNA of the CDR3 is TGTGCCAGCAGCTTTTTCGGACCAGGGAACACTGAAGCTTTCTTT.